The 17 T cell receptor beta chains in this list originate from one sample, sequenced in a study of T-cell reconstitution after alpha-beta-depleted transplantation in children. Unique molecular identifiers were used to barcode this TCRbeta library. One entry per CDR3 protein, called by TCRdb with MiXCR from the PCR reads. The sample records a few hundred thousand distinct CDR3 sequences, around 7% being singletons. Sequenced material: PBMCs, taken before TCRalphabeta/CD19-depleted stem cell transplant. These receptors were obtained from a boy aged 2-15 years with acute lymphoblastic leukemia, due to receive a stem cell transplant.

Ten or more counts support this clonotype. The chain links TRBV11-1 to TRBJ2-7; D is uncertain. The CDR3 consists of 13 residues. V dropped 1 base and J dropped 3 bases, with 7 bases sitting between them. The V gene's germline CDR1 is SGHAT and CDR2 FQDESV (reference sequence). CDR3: CASSLGGNYEQYF. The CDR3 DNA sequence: TGTGCCAGCAGCTTAGGTGGGAACTACGAGCAGTACTTC.

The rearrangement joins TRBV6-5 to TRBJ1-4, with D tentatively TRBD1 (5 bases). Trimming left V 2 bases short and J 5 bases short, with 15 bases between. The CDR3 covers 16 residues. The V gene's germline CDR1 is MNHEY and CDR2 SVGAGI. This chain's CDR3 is CASSYRAGTANEKLFF. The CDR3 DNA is TGTGCCAGCAGTTACCGGGCCGGGACTGCCAATGAAAAACTGTTTTTT.

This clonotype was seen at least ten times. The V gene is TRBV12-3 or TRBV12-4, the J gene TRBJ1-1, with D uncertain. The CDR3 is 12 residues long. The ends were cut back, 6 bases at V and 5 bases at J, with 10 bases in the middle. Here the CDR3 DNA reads TGTGCCAGCAGCTCCGGTGGGACTGAAGCTTTCTTT. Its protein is CASSSGGTEAFF.

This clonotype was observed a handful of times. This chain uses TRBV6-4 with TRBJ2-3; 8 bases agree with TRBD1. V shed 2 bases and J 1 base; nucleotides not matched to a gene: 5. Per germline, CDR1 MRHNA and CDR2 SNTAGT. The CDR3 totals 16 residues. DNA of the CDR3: TGTGCCAGCAGTGACACGGGACAGGAGGGCACAGATACGCAGTATTTT. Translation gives CASSDTGQEGTDTQYF.

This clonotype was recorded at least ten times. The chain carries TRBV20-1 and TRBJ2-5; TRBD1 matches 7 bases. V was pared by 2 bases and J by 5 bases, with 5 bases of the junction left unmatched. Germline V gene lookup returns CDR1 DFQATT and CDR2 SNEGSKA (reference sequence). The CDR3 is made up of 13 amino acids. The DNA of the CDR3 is TGCAGTGCTAGATGGACAGGACGGGAGACCCAGTACTTC. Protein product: CSARWTGRETQYF.

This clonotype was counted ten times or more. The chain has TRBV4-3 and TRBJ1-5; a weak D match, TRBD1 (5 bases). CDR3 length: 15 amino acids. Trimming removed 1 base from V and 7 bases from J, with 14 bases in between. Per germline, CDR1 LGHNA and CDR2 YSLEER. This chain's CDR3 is CASSQVGQLGQPQHF. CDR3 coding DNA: TGCGCCAGCAGCCAAGTGGGGCAGTTGGGACAGCCCCAGCATTTT.

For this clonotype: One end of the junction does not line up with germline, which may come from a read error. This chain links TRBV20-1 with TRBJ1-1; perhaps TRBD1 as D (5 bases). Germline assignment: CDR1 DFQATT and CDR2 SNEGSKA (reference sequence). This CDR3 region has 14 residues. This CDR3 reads CIARRDGGFVEAFF. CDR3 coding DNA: TGCATTGCTAGAAGGGACGGGGGTTTCGTTGAAGCTTTCTTT.

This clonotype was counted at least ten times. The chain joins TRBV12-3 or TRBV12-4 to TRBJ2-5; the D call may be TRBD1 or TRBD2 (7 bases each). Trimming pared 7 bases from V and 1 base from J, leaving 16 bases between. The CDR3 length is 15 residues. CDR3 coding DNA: TGTGCCAGCAACCCTGGGAGGGGGCGCCAAGAGACCCAGTACTTC. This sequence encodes CASNPGRGRQETQYF.

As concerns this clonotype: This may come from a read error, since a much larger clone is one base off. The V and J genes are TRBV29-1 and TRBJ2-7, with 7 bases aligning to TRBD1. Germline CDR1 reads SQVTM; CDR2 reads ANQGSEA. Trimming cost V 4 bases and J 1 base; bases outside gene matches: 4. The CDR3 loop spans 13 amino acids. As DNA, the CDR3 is TGCAGCGTTGTAGGGGGCGCTTCCTACGAGCAGTACTTC. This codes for CSVVGGASYEQYF.

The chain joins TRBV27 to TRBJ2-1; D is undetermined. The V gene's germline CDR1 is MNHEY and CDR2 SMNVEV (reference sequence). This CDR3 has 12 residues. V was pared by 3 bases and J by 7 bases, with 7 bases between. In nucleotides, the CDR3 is TGTGCCAGCAGTTTCGGTCGGAATGAGCAGTTCTTC. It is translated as CASSFGRNEQFF.

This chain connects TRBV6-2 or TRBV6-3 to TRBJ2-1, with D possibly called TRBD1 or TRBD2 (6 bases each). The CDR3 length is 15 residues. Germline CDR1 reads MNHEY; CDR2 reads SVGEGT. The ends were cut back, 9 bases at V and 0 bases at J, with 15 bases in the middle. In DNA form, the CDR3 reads TGTGCCAGTAACGAAGGGGGGAGCTCCTACAATGAGCAGTTCTTC. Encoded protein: CASNEGGSSYNEQFF.

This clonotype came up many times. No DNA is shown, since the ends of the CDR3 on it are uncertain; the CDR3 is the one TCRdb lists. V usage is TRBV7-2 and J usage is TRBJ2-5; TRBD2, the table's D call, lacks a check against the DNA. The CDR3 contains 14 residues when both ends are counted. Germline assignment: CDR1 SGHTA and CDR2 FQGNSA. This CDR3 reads CASTWGSGSLFRYF.

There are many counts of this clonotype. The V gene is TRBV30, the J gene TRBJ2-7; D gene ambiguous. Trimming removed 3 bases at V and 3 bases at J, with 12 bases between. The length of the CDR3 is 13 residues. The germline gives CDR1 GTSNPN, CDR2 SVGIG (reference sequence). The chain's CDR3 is CAWRSRMDYEQYF. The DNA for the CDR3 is TGTGCCTGGAGATCCAGAATGGACTACGAGCAGTACTTC.

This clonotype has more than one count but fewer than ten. DNA for the CDR3: TGTGCCAGCAGTTCCGGCTATAACAATGAGCAGTTCTTC. Translated: CASSSGYNNEQFF. The V gene is TRBV28, the J gene TRBJ2-1; D not certain. The length of the CDR3 is 13 residues. Germline V gene lookup returns CDR1 MDHEN and CDR2 SYDVKM. With 4 bases removed from V and 5 bases from J, the gap between germline ends came to 9 bases. Complete variable domain (other parts from reference TRBV28 and TRBJ2-1): DVKVTQSSRYLVKRTGEKVFLECVQDMDHENMFWYRQDPGLGLRLIYFSYDVKMKEKGDIPEGYSVSREKKERFSLILESASTNQTSMYLCASSSGYNNEQFFGPGTRLTVL.

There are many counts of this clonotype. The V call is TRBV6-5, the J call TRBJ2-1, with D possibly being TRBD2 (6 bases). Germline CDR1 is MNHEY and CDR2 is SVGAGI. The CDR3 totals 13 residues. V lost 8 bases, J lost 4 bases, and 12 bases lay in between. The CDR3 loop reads CASLSGPYNEQFF. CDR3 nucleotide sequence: TGTGCCAGCTTGAGCGGGCCGTACAATGAGCAGTTCTTC.

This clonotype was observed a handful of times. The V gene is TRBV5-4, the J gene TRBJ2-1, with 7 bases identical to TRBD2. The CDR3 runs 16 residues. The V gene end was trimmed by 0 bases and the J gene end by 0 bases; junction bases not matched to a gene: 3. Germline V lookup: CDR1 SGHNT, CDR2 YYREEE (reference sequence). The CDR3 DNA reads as TGTGCCAGCAGCTTGGTCCGCGGGAGCTCCTACAATGAGCAGTTCTTC. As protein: CASSLVRGSSYNEQFF.

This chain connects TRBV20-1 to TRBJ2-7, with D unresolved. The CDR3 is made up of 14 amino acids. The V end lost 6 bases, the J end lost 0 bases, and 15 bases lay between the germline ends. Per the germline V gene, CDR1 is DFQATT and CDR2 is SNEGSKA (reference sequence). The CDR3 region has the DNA TGCAGTGCATTGGAAGGTGGTCCCTCCTACGAGCAGTACTTC. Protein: CSALEGGPSYEQYF.